One sample yielded the 20 T cell receptor beta chains listed below, sequenced in a study of human T cells and chemical hapten exposure. Time point defined: patch test 1, 2 weeks after DPC sensitization. The treatment: therapeutic diphenylcyclopropenone sensitization with weekly scalp DPC. Each CDR3 protein is one row after TCRdb ran MiXCR on the RACE reads. The sample holds tens of thousands of distinct CDR3 sequences, 9.8% seen once. The sample consisted of whole blood, taken in connection with sensitization to the hapten diphenylcyclopropenone (DPC). The source is a middle-aged woman with alopecia areata. Some clones in this sample may be carry-over from other donors' samples.

The chain is built from TRBV28 and TRBJ2-5; D call uncertain. Trimming took off 6 bases at V and 5 bases at J, with 13 bases between the two ends. CDR3 length: 13 amino acids. CDR1 is MDHEN, CDR2 SYDVKM, per germline. The CDR3 DNA is TGTGCCAGCAGCCTTCACGCGAGGGAGACCCAGTACTTC. Protein product: CASSLHARETQYF.

V usage is TRBV28 and J usage is TRBJ2-3; no clear D gene. The CDR3 is made up of 15 amino acids. From germline, CDR1 is MDHEN and CDR2 SYDVKM. The V end was cut by 8 bases, the J end by 5 bases, with 20 bases between. The CDR3 nucleotides read TGTGCCAGCGGTCGAAACATCTTGTGGGGAGATACGCAGTATTTT. It specifies CASGRNILWGDTQYF. Supplemented by reference TRBV28 and TRBJ2-3, the full variable domain reads DVKVTQSSRYLVKRTGEKVFLECVQDMDHENMFWYRQDPGLGLRLIYFSYDVKMKEKGDIPEGYSVSREKKERFSLILESASTNQTSMYLCASGRNILWGDTQYFGPGTRLTVL.

This clonotype was detected many times. The rearrangement joins TRBV4-2 to TRBJ2-1, with 10 bases fitting TRBD1. CDR3 length equals 16 residues. The V gene end was trimmed by 4 bases and the J gene end by 2 bases; junction bases not matched to a gene: 5. The germline CDR1 and CDR2 sequences are LGHNA and YNFKEQ. The CDR3 is CASSPGQGNPYNEQFF. In DNA, the CDR3 is TGTGCCAGCAGCCCGGGACAGGGGAACCCCTACAATGAGCAGTTCTTC.

The sample holds a few counts of this clonotype. The chain is built from TRBV5-1 and TRBJ2-4; 9 bases fit TRBD1. The V and J ends lost 5 bases and 6 bases, in that order; junction bases with no gene match: 9. This CDR3 is built from 15 residues. Germline loops: CDR1 SGHRS, CDR2 YFSETQ. The CDR3 region has the DNA TGCGCCAGCAGTCTACAGGGGGCGCCGGCAAACATTCAGTACTTC. Its protein is CASSLQGAPANIQYF.

The rearrangement links TRBV7-2 to TRBJ2-3; no clear D. The germline V and J ends were trimmed by 4 bases and 0 bases, with 11 bases remaining between them. Germline CDR1 is SGHTA and CDR2 is FQGNSA. This CDR3 comprises 15 residues. Here the CDR3 DNA reads TGTGCCAGCAGCTCGAGTTACCTTAGCACAGATACGCAGTATTTT. Amino acid sequence: CASSSSYLSTDTQYF.

This clonotype was observed a handful of times. The rearrangement joins TRBV18 to TRBJ1-1; D possibly corresponds to TRBD1 (5 bases). The ends were cut back, 2 bases at V and 0 bases at J, with 10 bases in the middle. Per the germline V gene, CDR1 is KGHSH and CDR2 is LQKENI. The CDR3 is 15 amino acids. The CDR3 bases are TGTGCCAGCTCACCAAGGCTACAGGTGAACACTGAAGCTTTCTTT. Its protein product is CASSPRLQVNTEAFF.

At least ten counts were recorded for this clonotype. The CDR3 DNA follows: TGTGCCAGCAGTTACTCCGATGCCGGACAGGGGGTTGACTATGGCTACACCTTC. Protein: CASSYSDAGQGVDYGYTF. The chain uses TRBV6-2 or TRBV6-3 and TRBJ1-2, with 10 bases aligning to TRBD1. CDR1 MNHEY and CDR2 SVGEGT come from the germline V gene. Trimming cost V 0 bases and J 3 bases; bases outside gene matches: 10. The CDR3 is 18 amino acids.

This clonotype showed up many times. V and J are TRBV4-3 and TRBJ1-6; weak D call: TRBD1 (5 bases). This CDR3 contains 15 residues. Between the trimmed V and J ends, which lost 1 base and 6 bases, there was a span of 10 bases. Germline loops: CDR1 LGHNA, CDR2 YSLEER. CDR3 sequence (DNA): TGCGCCAGCAGCCAAGGGGGGGGTTCTAATTCACCCCTCCACTTT. Translation gives CASSQGGGSNSPLHF.

This clonotype has at least ten counts. This chain connects TRBV7-9 to TRBJ2-7; D call uncertain. The germline V gene has CDR1 SEHNR and CDR2 FQNEAQ (reference sequence). Trimming removed 5 bases at V and 7 bases at J, with 24 bases between. The CDR3 is 16 amino acids. The chain's CDR3 is CASSRSSEGLPREQYF. As DNA, the CDR3 is TGTGCCAGCAGCAGAAGCTCCGAAGGGCTACCGAGGGAGCAGTACTTC.

A few counts support this clonotype. The chain links TRBV19 to TRBJ2-1; tentative D call: TRBD2 (7 bases). The CDR3 has 15 residues. Germline V gene data show CDR1 as LNHDA and CDR2 as SQIVND (reference sequence). Deletions cut 4 bases from V and 4 bases from J, with 14 bases between. The CDR3 DNA is TGTGCCAGTAGTAGGGGCCGGGGGGCGTACAATGAGCAGTTCTTC. It is translated as CASSRGRGAYNEQFF.

This clonotype was detected many times. This chain joins TRBV20-1 and TRBJ1-4; D gene unclear. Germline CDR1 is DFQATT and CDR2 is SNEGSKA (reference sequence). Trimming removed 1 base at V and 0 bases at J, with 12 bases between. CDR3 length: 16 amino acids. CDR3 residues: CSARVVPGATNEKLFF. CDR3 DNA: TGCAGTGCTAGAGTCGTTCCGGGTGCAACTAATGAAAAACTGTTTTTT.

This clonotype has ten or more counts. The rearrangement uses TRBV29-1 and TRBJ2-7; D unclear. Trimming left V 4 bases short and J 9 bases short, with 4 bases between. The length of the CDR3 is 8 residues. Germline assignment: CDR1 SQVTM and CDR2 ANQGSEA. CDR3 sequence reads: CSVGRQYF. The CDR3 bases are TGCAGCGTTGGCAGGCAGTACTTC.

This clonotype was detected only a few times. The chain is built from TRBV4-3 and TRBJ2-1; D unresolved. Trimming removed 2 bases from V and 7 bases from J, with 12 bases in between. The V gene's germline CDR1 is LGHNA and CDR2 YSLEER. The CDR3 contains 14 residues. This CDR3 reads CASSQIEFPNEQFF. Written as DNA, the CDR3 is TGCGCCAGCAGCCAAATCGAGTTTCCGAATGAGCAGTTCTTC.

This clonotype appeared a few times. The chain combines TRBV11-1 with TRBJ2-2; D unresolved. The V end was cut by 5 bases, the J end by 5 bases, with 15 bases between. The CDR3 consists of 15 residues. Germline V gene lookup returns CDR1 SGHAT and CDR2 FQDESV (reference sequence). Here the CDR3 DNA reads TGTGCCAGCAGCCTAGACTGGATTCGGACCGGGGAGCTGTTTTTT. Protein: CASSLDWIRTGELFF.

This clonotype came up a few times. The rearrangement joins TRBV6-6 to TRBJ2-1, with 7 bases fitting TRBD2. Per germline, CDR1 MNHNY and CDR2 SVGAGI (reference sequence). This CDR3 comprises 15 residues. V was pared by 4 bases and J by 2 bases, with 5 bases of the junction left unmatched. Here the CDR3 DNA reads TGTGCCAGCAGTTCCCCGGGACTACCCTACAATGAGCAGTTCTTC. The encoded protein is CASSSPGLPYNEQFF.

There are a few counts of this clonotype. One end of the junction does not line up with germline, which may come from a read error. This chain links TRBV7-3 with TRBJ1-2; the match to TRBD1 covers 9 bases. Germline CDR1 reads SGHTA; CDR2 reads FQGTGA. This CDR3 is 13 amino acids long. CDR3 nucleotides: TGTGCCAGCAGCTTATCGCGGACAGGGGAGCTCTCCTTC. This codes for CASSLSRTGELSF. The entire variable domain, with the rest obtained from reference TRBV7-3 and TRBJ1-2, is as follows: GAGVSQTPSNKVTEKGKYVELRCDPISGHTALYWYRQSLGQGPEFLIYFQGTGAADDSGLPNDRFFAVRPEGSVSTLKIQRTERGDSAVYLCASSLSRTGELSFGSGTRLTVV.

V is TRBV6-6 and J is TRBJ1-4; D possibly corresponds to TRBD1 (6 bases). The CDR3 runs to 14 residues. V was pared by 6 bases and J by 4 bases, with 12 bases between. CDR1 MNHNY and CDR2 SVGAGI come from the germline V gene (reference sequence). The CDR3 region is CASSPQGYNEKLFF. The CDR3 DNA follows: TGTGCCAGCAGCCCACAGGGATATAATGAAAAACTGTTTTTT.

Comment on this clonotype: This clone may be a read error of a much larger clone one base away. In this CDR3 the conserved last residue, phenylalanine or tryptophan, is missing, so a read error is likely. The chain joins TRBV29-1 to TRBJ1-1, with unresolved D. The V and J ends lost 4 bases and 4 bases respectively, with 10 bases between them. The CDR3 is 12 residues long. Germline V gene lookup returns CDR1 SQVTM and CDR2 ANQGSEA. The CDR3 protein is CSVVGRVTEAFS. The CDR3 nucleotides read TGCAGCGTTGTGGGGAGGGTCACTGAAGCTTTCTCT.

The chain is built from TRBV6-5 and TRBJ1-4; TRBD1 might be the D (6 bases). Germline CDR1 MNHEY, CDR2 SVGAGI. Trimming removed 6 bases from V and 1 base from J, with 9 bases in between. The CDR3 spans 14 residues. The CDR3 protein is CASRQGLTNEKLFF. CDR3 nucleotide sequence: TGTGCCAGCAGGCAGGGGCTAACTAATGAAAAACTGTTTTTT.

This clonotype has only a few counts. The chain joins TRBV20-1 to TRBJ2-2; D uncertain. V was pared by 5 bases and J by 0 bases, with 10 bases between. The CDR3 sequence is 14 residues long. Germline values: CDR1 DFQATT, CDR2 SNEGSKA (reference sequence). In DNA, the CDR3 is TGCAGTGCTCCCAGACGGGCGAACACCGGGGAGCTGTTTTTT. It translates to CSAPRRANTGELFF.